This TCR beta chain was profiled in a study of beta chain features in type 1 diabetes. V shed 4 bases and J 0 bases; nucleotides not matched to a gene: 8. The V gene's germline CDR1 is SGHRS and CDR2 YFSETQ. CDR3 length equals 16 residues. CD45RO/CCR7/CD25/CD127/CD95/CD27 sorting isolated CD4+ naive, central memory, regulatory and stem cell-like memory cells. The whole isolated RNA underwent reverse transcription, so sequencing captured expressed TCRB transcripts. Sequencing used immunoSEQ multiplex PCR; TCRdb keeps in-frame clones, though not all of them. The table shows around 44,000 clones, with roughly 45% occurring only once.

The chain couples TRBV5-1 to TRBJ2-3; 7 bases are a match to TRBD1. Sample: stem cell memory CD4+ T cells from blood. This sequence was found in a woman in her 30s in good health. The CDR3 DNA reads TGCGCCAGCAGCCCGGGGACAGTTTCTAGCACAGATACGCAGTATTTT. This gives the protein CASSPGTVSSTDTQYF.